Below are 32 T cell receptor beta chains sequenced from a single sample in a study of OX40 agonist ivuxolimab in advanced cancers. Data came from immunoSEQ multiplex PCR; TCRdb stores just in-frame clones and leaves some out. The table lists roughly 82,000 clones, 89% of them singletons. The material sequenced was CD4+ or CD8+ T cells sorted from blood, taken in a trial of the OX40 agonist ivuxolimab. Source of these receptors: an adult with an advanced solid tumor such as melanoma, head and neck, liver or kidney cancer.

This chain connects TRBV19 to TRBJ2-5; D remains ambiguous. V lost 3 bases and J 1 base, leaving 15 bases between the germline ends. Germline V gives CDR1 LNHDA, CDR2 SQIVND (reference sequence). This CDR3 is 16 amino acids long. For the CDR3, the DNA is TGTGCCAGTAGTATCACAGCAGGCCCTTTCCAAGAGACCCAGTACTTC. This translates into CASSITAGPFQETQYF.

The J gene is TRBJ2-5, the V gene TRBV10-3, with D tentatively TRBD1 (5 bases). The DNA end favors TRBJ2-7, so the J call may be wrong. Germline V lookup: CDR1 ENHRY, CDR2 SYGVKD. The CDR3 length is 13 residues. The CDR3 coding sequence is TGTGCCATCAGTGAGGGTGCAGGGTACGAGCAGTACTTC. As protein: CAISEGAGYEQYF.

The chain carries TRBV5-4 and TRBJ2-7; 8 nucleotides line up with TRBD1. CDR3 length: 15 residues. Germline V lookup: CDR1 SGHNT, CDR2 YYREEE (reference sequence). V gave up 3 bases and J gave up 2 bases; unmatched junction bases: 7. CDR3 in amino acids: CASSWPGQGTYEQYF. CDR3 bases: TGTGCCAGCAGCTGGCCCGGACAGGGTACCTACGAGCAGTACTTC.

The table lists this clone with many counts. This chain joins TRBV19 and TRBJ1-1, with D perhaps matching TRBD1 (6 bases). The V end lost 5 bases, the J end lost 0 bases, and 10 bases lay between the germline ends. The CDR3 loop spans 14 amino acids. Looked up from germline, CDR1 is LNHDA and CDR2 is SQIVND (reference sequence). The chain's CDR3 is CASSWWDMNTEAFF. The CDR3 nucleotides read TGTGCCAGTAGTTGGTGGGACATGAACACTGAAGCTTTCTTT.

The chain recombines TRBV5-4 with TRBJ1-5, with D possibly TRBD1 on 6 matching bases. V dropped 0 bases and J dropped 5 bases, with 9 bases sitting between them. This CDR3 contains 14 residues. Looked up from germline, CDR1 is SGHNT and CDR2 is YYREEE (reference sequence). The CDR3 spells CASSLGGRDQPQHF. In DNA form, the CDR3 reads TGTGCCAGCAGCTTGGGGGGGCGCGATCAGCCCCAGCATTTT.

This chain uses TRBV7-6 with TRBJ2-3, with TRBD1 matching 8 bases. V was clipped by 5 bases and J by 2 bases; unmatched bases: 12. From germline, CDR1 is SGHVS and CDR2 FNYEAQ. The CDR3 runs 17 residues. In DNA form, the CDR3 reads TGTGCCAGCAGCCCCGCCCGGACAGGGTACTCCACAGATACGCAGTATTTT. This encodes CASSPARTGYSTDTQYF.

CDR3 in DNA: TGTGCCAGCAGCGTACAGGGTGGGGAGACCCAGTACTTC. Its translation is CASSVQGGETQYF. This chain connects TRBV14 to TRBJ2-5, with D perhaps TRBD1 (6 bases). The CDR3 runs 13 residues. The V and J ends lost 5 bases and 5 bases respectively, with 12 bases between them. Germline V CDR1 and CDR2: SGHDN, FVKESK.

The V gene is TRBV4-1, the J gene TRBJ2-3, with D tentatively TRBD2 (5 bases). Trimming cost V 0 bases and J 1 base, with 14 bases left between them. The germline V gene encodes CDR1 MGHRA and CDR2 YSYEKL. This CDR3 spans 17 amino acids. The CDR3, as DNA: TGCGCCAGCAGCCAAGATAGGACTCCCGTTGGCACAGATACGCAGTATTTT. Encoded protein: CASSQDRTPVGTDTQYF.

The chain employs TRBV5-6 and TRBJ2-1, with 9 bases matching TRBD2. Germline V lookup: CDR1 SGHDT, CDR2 YYEEEE. V trimming: 4 bases; J trimming: 3 bases; junction bases outside the gene matches: 8. The CDR3 runs 16 residues. This CDR3 reads CASSPGVAGVYNEQFF. CDR3 bases: TGTGCCAGCAGCCCCGGGGTAGCGGGGGTCTACAATGAGCAGTTCTTC.

This sequence joins TRBV7-9 and TRBJ1-4; D unresolved. The CDR3 runs 14 residues. The V end was cut by 5 bases, the J end by 6 bases, with 13 bases between. Germline loops: CDR1 SEHNR, CDR2 FQNEAQ (reference sequence). CDR3 DNA: TGTGCCAGCAGCCCGAGTAAGATTTATGAAAAACTGTTTTTT. This sequence encodes CASSPSKIYEKLFF.

Only one count was recorded for this clone. This chain uses TRBV2 with TRBJ2-3, with TRBD2 identical over 8 bases. This CDR3 contains 15 residues. The V gene end was trimmed by 4 bases and the J gene end by 4 bases; junction bases not matched to a gene: 7. The germline V gene has CDR1 SNHLY and CDR2 FYNNEI. In nucleotides, the CDR3 is TGTGCCAGCAGTGCCGAGCGGGAGTTCGCAGATACGCAGTATTTT. Encoded protein: CASSAEREFADTQYF.

The chain is built from TRBV5-4 and TRBJ1-2; unclear D gene. Germline V gene lookup returns CDR1 SGHNT and CDR2 YYREEE (reference sequence). This CDR3 contains 13 residues. V was trimmed by 4 bases and J by 3 bases, leaving 10 bases between them. Written as DNA, the CDR3 is TGTGCCAGCAGCCCGGACGGGTACTATGGCTACACCTTC. It codes for CASSPDGYYGYTF.

V is TRBV18 and J is TRBJ2-5, with D perhaps matching TRBD1 (5 bases). Between the trimmed V and J ends, which lost 3 bases and 2 bases, there was a span of 7 bases. The CDR3 covers 13 residues. The germline gives CDR1 KGHSH, CDR2 LQKENI. The CDR3 loop is CASSPPGQETQYF. The CDR3 nucleotides are TGTGCCAGCTCACCCCCAGGGCAAGAGACCCAGTACTTC. Complete variable domain (other parts from reference TRBV18 and TRBJ2-5): NAGVMQNPRHLVRRRGQEARLRCSPMKGHSHVYWYRQLPEEGLKFMVYLQKENIIDESGMPKERFSAEFPKEGPSILRIQQVVRGDSAAYFCASSPPGQETQYFGPGTRLLVL.

The chain employs TRBV18 and TRBJ2-5; D possibly matches TRBD1 or TRBD2 (5 bases each). Germline V gives CDR1 KGHSH, CDR2 LQKENI. This CDR3 has 14 residues. Trimming cost V 2 bases and J 2 bases, with 9 bases left between them. The CDR3 reads CASSPSWGQETQYF. In nucleotides, the CDR3 is TGTGCCAGCTCACCATCTTGGGGGCAAGAGACCCAGTACTTC.

The rearrangement links TRBV6-1 to TRBJ1-1; TRBD1 aligns across 12 bases. Germline CDR1 is MNHNS and CDR2 is SASEGT. There are 19 residues in the CDR3. After removal of 0 bases from V and 1 base from J, the junction contained 9 bases not matched to a gene. The CDR3 DNA sequence: TGTGCCAGCAGTGAAGCGCTCCTCCCGGGACAGGGGGCGAACACTGAAGCTTTCTTT. Its translation: CASSEALLPGQGANTEAFF.

The chain links TRBV27 to TRBJ1-2, with D hard to call. The V gene lost 1 base and the J gene lost 2 bases, with 8 bases spanning the gap. This CDR3 is built from 14 residues. Germline V CDR1 and CDR2: MNHEY, SMNVEV (reference sequence). The CDR3 DNA reads TGTGCCAGCAGTTTATGGGCGGGGAACTATGGCTACACCTTC. Amino acid sequence: CASSLWAGNYGYTF.

This chain uses TRBV5-1 with TRBJ1-2; 10 bases align to TRBD1. Germline CDR1 SGHRS, CDR2 YFSETQ. V shed 4 bases, J shed 6 bases, and the junction held 3 bases outside the gene matches. This CDR3 is built from 13 residues. The CDR3 DNA is TGCGCCAGCAGCCAGGGACAGGGGAATGGCTACACCTTC. Protein product: CASSQGQGNGYTF.

The CDR3 DNA sequence: TGTGCCAGCAGCGTAGCCGCGGGAGATTTCTACGAGCAGTACTTC. Its protein product is CASSVAAGDFYEQYF. The chain is built from TRBV9 and TRBJ2-7, with TRBD2 matching over 7 bases. Germline CDR1 SGDLS, CDR2 YYNGEE. CDR3 length: 15 residues. J was trimmed by 3 bases and V by 0 bases; bases with no gene match: 6.

J is TRBJ2-5 and V is TRBV5-1; 7 bases are shared with TRBD1. This CDR3 is 14 amino acids long. CDR1 is SGHRS and CDR2 is YFSETQ in the germline V gene. Germline trimming cut 0 bases from V and 5 bases from J; bases unmatched to any gene: 4. Written as DNA, the CDR3 is TGCGCCAGCAGCTTGGGAGGGGGCGGTGAGACCCAGTACTTC. Translating it yields CASSLGGGGETQYF.

This clone showed up just once. The J gene is TRBJ2-1, the V gene TRBV9; tentative D call: TRBD1 (6 bases). Germline V lookup: CDR1 SGDLS, CDR2 YYNGEE. This CDR3 has 15 residues. Trimming left V 2 bases short and J 4 bases short, with 13 bases between. The CDR3 DNA sequence: TGTGCCAGCAGCGTCGAAACAGGGCAATACAATGAGCAGTTCTTC. This codes for CASSVETGQYNEQFF.

The chain combines TRBV2 with TRBJ2-1; 11 bases align to TRBD2. Germline CDR1 is SNHLY and CDR2 is FYNNEI. This CDR3 has 17 amino acids. After removal of 5 bases from V and 7 bases from J, the junction contained 13 bases not matched to a gene. CDR3 in DNA: TGTGCCAGCAGTTTATTTAATAGCGGGAGGGTAGGGAATGAGCAGTTCTTC. It encodes CASSLFNSGRVGNEQFF. Using reference TRBV2 and TRBJ2-1 for the parts outside the CDR3, the full variable domain is EPEVTQTPSHQVTQMGQEVILRCVPISNHLYFYWYRQILGQKVEFLVSFYNNEISEKSEIFDDQFSVERPDGSNFTLKIRSTKLEDSAMYFCASSLFNSGRVGNEQFFGPGTRLTVL.

This chain links TRBV19 with TRBJ1-5, with D uncertain. Germline V gives CDR1 LNHDA, CDR2 SQIVND (reference sequence). V lost 5 bases and J 3 bases, leaving 14 bases between the germline ends. The CDR3 is 15 amino acids. The CDR3 is CASSAGPFPNQPQHF. The DNA for the CDR3 is TGTGCCAGTAGTGCCGGACCTTTCCCCAATCAGCCCCAGCATTTT.

V is TRBV6-6 and J is TRBJ1-5, with a weak D call TRBD1 (5 bases). The V end was cut by 7 bases, the J end by 4 bases, with 11 bases between. This CDR3 has 13 residues. Germline V gives CDR1 MNHNY, CDR2 SVGAGI (reference sequence). CDR3 bases: TGTGCCAGCAAAGATAGGGGTAATCAGCCCCAGCATTTT. Encoded protein: CASKDRGNQPQHF.

This clone has just a few counts. J is TRBJ1-5 and V is TRBV6-6, with TRBD1 as a possible D gene (5 bases). This CDR3 spans 13 amino acids. Per the germline V gene, CDR1 is MNHNY and CDR2 is SVGAGI (reference sequence). V was shortened by 7 bases and J by 8 bases, with 15 bases between the two germline ends. CDR3 residues: CASTPFAGEPQHF. The CDR3 region has the DNA TGTGCCAGCACCCCGTTTGCGGGGGAGCCCCAGCATTTT.

This clone was seen a single time. This sequence joins TRBV28 and TRBJ1-4, with D tentatively TRBD1 (5 bases). This CDR3 contains 13 residues. Germline CDR1 MDHEN, CDR2 SYDVKM. The germline V and J ends were trimmed by 5 bases and 12 bases, with 16 bases remaining between them. CDR3 sequence (DNA): TGTGCCAGCAGTACCTTGGACAACTTCCAACTGTTTTTT. Encoded protein: CASSTLDNFQLFF.

The CDR3 sequence is CASKGQVIETQYF. Written as DNA, the CDR3 is TGTGCCAGCAAAGGACAGGTGATAGAGACCCAGTACTTC. The rearrangement uses TRBV28 and TRBJ2-5, with TRBD1 matching over 7 bases. Germline CDR1 reads MDHEN; CDR2 reads SYDVKM. The CDR3 extends over 13 amino acids. The ends lost 7 bases at V and 4 bases at J; junction bases unmatched: 6.

This chain links TRBV18 with TRBJ1-4; D remains unclear. This CDR3 has 14 residues. Germline values: CDR1 KGHSH, CDR2 LQKENI. V lost 5 bases, J lost 8 bases, and 15 bases lay in between. This chain's CDR3 is CASSIRGFREKLFF. DNA of the CDR3: TGTGCCAGCTCAATCCGGGGATTTCGGGAAAAACTGTTTTTT.

The chain carries TRBV5-6 and TRBJ1-2, with 7 bases matching TRBD1. CDR1 is SGHDT, CDR2 YYEEEE, per germline. The CDR3 is made up of 13 amino acids. V dropped 3 bases and J dropped 2; count of bases not matched to a gene: 1. DNA for the CDR3: TGTGCCAGCAGCTCGGGACAGAACTATGGCTACACCTTC. It specifies CASSSGQNYGYTF.

This sequence joins TRBV7-9 and TRBJ2-7, with D unclear. Germline CDR1 is SEHNR and CDR2 is FQNEAQ (reference sequence). This CDR3 comprises 14 residues. Trimming shortened V by 5 bases and J by 1 base, and 12 bases separated the two germline ends. The DNA for the CDR3 is TGTGCCAGCAGCGAGTCGTCACAGTCCTACGAGCAGTACTTC. It yields the protein CASSESSQSYEQYF. The complete variable domain, with remaining parts taken from reference TRBV7-9 and TRBJ2-7, reads DTGVSQNPRHKITKRGQNVTFRCDPISEHNRLYWYRQTLGQGPEFLTYFQNEAQLEKSRLLSDRFSAERPKGSFSTLEIQRTEQGDSAMYLCASSESSQSYEQYFGPGTRLTVT.

The J gene is TRBJ2-7, the V gene TRBV14; 7 positions agree with TRBD1. Germline CDR1 SGHDN, CDR2 FVKESK. The CDR3 loop spans 15 amino acids. V lost 3 bases, J lost 5 bases, and 10 bases stayed unmatched. The CDR3 loop is CASSHYRGSWHEQYF. As DNA, the CDR3 is TGTGCCAGCAGCCATTACAGGGGATCCTGGCACGAGCAGTACTTC.

The chain joins TRBV7-9 to TRBJ2-1; D is undetermined. The CDR3 covers 12 residues. Trimming took 3 bases from V and 7 from J, leaving 7 bases between them. The germline gives CDR1 SEHNR, CDR2 FQNEAQ (reference sequence). The CDR3 spells CASSFSHNEQFF. The CDR3, as DNA: TGTGCCAGCAGCTTTTCCCATAATGAGCAGTTCTTC.

Only a few counts were recorded for this clone. The V gene is TRBV15, the J gene TRBJ1-2, with D maybe TRBD1 (5 bases). Germline V gene sequence: CDR1 LNHNV, CDR2 YYDKDF (reference sequence). The CDR3 length is 13 residues. V shed 3 bases and J shed 4 bases, with 9 bases lying between them. CDR3 bases: TGTGCCACCAGCAGGGCCGGGACCTATGGCTACACCTTC. Its translation: CATSRAGTYGYTF.